This T cell receptor beta chain was recorded in a study of cytomegalovirus exposure and HLA in healthy donors. Study-wide findings and caveats: Among immune exposure information, only CMV serostatus was available. In an earlier analysis, in around 590 donors, most V segments appeared productive either ~87% or ~30% of the time. The investigators catalogued 164 TCR beta chains as cytomegalovirus-associated. In vitro data verified a few CMV-associated chains as specific for CMV antigens.

PCR involved 60 Vbeta and 13 Jbeta primers. Sequencing was performed with immunoSEQ multiplex PCR; in TCRdb, only in-frame clones are kept and a portion is missing. The data show some 160,000 clones, over 65% seen once. Trimming stripped 2 bases from V and 2 bases from J, with 10 bases between. Per the germline V gene, CDR1 is MNHEY and CDR2 is SVGAGI. This CDR3 spans 15 amino acids. On this clone: The target antigen is unknown.

This TCR was recovered from a man aged 60 to 69 in good health and CMV-seronegative. The sequencing input was PBMCs. The gene calls are TRBV6-5 and TRBJ1-3; maybe TRBD1 (5 bases). The CDR3: CASSYRAGPGNTIYF. CDR3 bases: TGTGCCAGCAGTTACAGAGCAGGGCCTGGAAACACCATATATTTT.